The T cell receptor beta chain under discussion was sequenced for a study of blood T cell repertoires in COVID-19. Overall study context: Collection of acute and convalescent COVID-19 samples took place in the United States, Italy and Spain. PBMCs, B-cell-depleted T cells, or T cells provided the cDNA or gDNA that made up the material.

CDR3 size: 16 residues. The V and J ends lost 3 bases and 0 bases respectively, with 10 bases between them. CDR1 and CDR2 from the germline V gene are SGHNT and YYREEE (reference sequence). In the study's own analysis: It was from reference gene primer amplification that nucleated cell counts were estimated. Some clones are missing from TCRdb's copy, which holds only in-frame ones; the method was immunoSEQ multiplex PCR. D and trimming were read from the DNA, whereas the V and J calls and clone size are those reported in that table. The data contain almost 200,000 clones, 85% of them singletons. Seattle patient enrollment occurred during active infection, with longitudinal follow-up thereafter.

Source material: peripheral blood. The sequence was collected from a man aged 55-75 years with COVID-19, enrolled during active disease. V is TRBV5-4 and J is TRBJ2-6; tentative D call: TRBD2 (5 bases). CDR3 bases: TGTGCCAGCAGCTCCTACGGACTCTCTGGGGCCAACGTCCTGACTTTC. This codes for CASSSYGLSGANVLTF.